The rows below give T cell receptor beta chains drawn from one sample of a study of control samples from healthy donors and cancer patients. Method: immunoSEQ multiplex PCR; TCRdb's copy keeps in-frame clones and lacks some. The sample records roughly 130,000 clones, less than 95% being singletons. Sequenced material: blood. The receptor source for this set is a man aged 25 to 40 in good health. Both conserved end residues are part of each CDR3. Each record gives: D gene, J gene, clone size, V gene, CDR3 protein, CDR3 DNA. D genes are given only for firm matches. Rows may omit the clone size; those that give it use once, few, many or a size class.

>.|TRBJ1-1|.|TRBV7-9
CASSLRELNTEAFF
TGTGCCAGCAGCTTACGGGAATTGAACACTGAAGCTTTCTTT
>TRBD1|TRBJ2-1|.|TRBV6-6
CASGQGAYNEQFF
TGTGCCAGCGGGCAGGGGGCCTACAATGAGCAGTTCTTC
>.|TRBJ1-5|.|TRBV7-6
CASSSSGGVSNQPQHF
TGTGCCAGCAGCTCCTCGGGGGGGGTTTCCAATCAGCCCCAGCATTTT
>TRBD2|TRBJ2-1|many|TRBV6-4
CASSALDSGGADEQFF
TGTGCCAGCAGTGCCCTGGACAGCGGGGGGGCTGATGAGCAGTTCTTC
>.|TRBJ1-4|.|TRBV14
CASSQRWTDNNEKLFF
TGTGCCAGCAGCCAACGATGGACAGATAACAATGAAAAACTGTTTTTT
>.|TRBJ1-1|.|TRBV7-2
CASSMAREAFF
TGTGCCAGCAGTATGGCAAGGGAAGCTTTCTTT
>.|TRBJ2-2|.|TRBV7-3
CASSLDGRLGTGELFF
TGTGCCAGCAGCTTAGATGGCAGGCTGGGAACCGGGGAGCTGTTTTTT
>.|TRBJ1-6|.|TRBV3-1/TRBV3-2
CASSQSSYSPLHF
TGTGCCAGCAGCCAATCCTCGTATTCACCCCTCCACTTT
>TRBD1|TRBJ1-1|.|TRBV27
CASNKESTGVNTEAFF
TGTGCCAGCAACAAGGAATCGACAGGGGTGAACACTGAAGCTTTCTTT
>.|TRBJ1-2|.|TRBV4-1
CASSQAGTGTNYGYTF
TGCGCCAGCAGCCAAGCCGGGACCGGTACTAACTATGGCTACACCTTC
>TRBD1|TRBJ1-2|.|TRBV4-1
CASSQTQGAADGYTF
TGCGCCAGCAGCCAAACCCAGGGGGCTGCGGATGGCTACACCTTC
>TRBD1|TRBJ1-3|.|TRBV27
CASSSPRQGAGNTIYF
TGTGCCAGCAGTTCGCCCCGACAGGGGGCGGGAAACACCATATATTTT
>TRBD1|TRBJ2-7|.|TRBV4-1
CASSLGQGNYEQYF
TGCGCCAGCAGCCTAGGACAGGGGAACTACGAGCAGTACTTC
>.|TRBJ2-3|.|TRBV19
CASSIDRGNLAHF
TGTGCCAGTAGTATAGATAGGGGGAACCTCGCTCATTTT